The 11 T cell receptor beta chains reported below all come from one sample, sequenced in a study of identical twins. TCRdb independently ran MiXCR on the 5' RACE reads; one entry per CDR3 protein. The sample consists of some 1,600,000 distinct CDR3 sequences, about 32% of them appearing once. Material: cord blood. Receptor source: a newborn girl in good health.

This CDR3 is CSAREGGVYQETQYF. The CDR3 region has the DNA TGCAGTGCTAGAGAAGGCGGGGTGTACCAAGAGACCCAGTACTTC. This rearrangement joins TRBV20-1 to TRBJ2-5; weak D call: TRBD2 (6 bases). The CDR3 length is 15 residues. Trimming stripped 0 bases from V and 0 bases from J, with 11 bases between. The germline V gene has CDR1 DFQATT and CDR2 SNEGSKA (reference sequence).

This clonotype has just a few counts. The chain uses TRBV6-1 and TRBJ2-7, with 9 bases that match TRBD1. J lost 2 bases, V lost 10 bases, and 3 bases had no gene match. This CDR3 comprises 12 residues. CDR1 is MNHNS and CDR2 is SASEGT in the germline V gene. CDR3 residues: CATGQGTYEQYF. CDR3 DNA: TGTGCCACGGGACAGGGAACCTACGAGCAGTACTTC.

The chain employs TRBV5-6 and TRBJ2-1; 7 nucleotides match TRBD2. Germline-derived CDR1 and CDR2 are SGHDT and YYEEEE. CDR3 length: 15 amino acids. Trimming took 0 bases from V and 3 from J; bases not matched to a gene: 3. The CDR3 DNA is TGTGCCAGCAGCTTGGACGGGGGGATCTACAATGAGCAGTTCTTC. This sequence encodes CASSLDGGIYNEQFF.

In this sample, this clonotype turned up a few times. The genes are TRBV11-2 and TRBJ2-7; 9 nucleotides match TRBD2. The better agreement between TRBJ2-5 and the DNA end casts doubt on the J call. The CDR3 loop spans 17 amino acids. Germline assignment: CDR1 SGHAT and CDR2 FQNNGV. The CDR3 here is CASSLPGLATSRVTQYF. As DNA, the CDR3 is TGTGCCAGCAGCTTACCGGGACTAGCAACTTCCAGAGTGACCCAGTACTTC.

The chain recombines TRBV7-8 with TRBJ2-1, with TRBD2 matching 8 bases. The CDR3 has 12 residues. After removal of 10 bases from V and 6 bases from J, the junction contained 5 bases not matched to a gene. Germline CDR1 SGHVS, CDR2 FQNEAQ. For the CDR3, the DNA is TGTGCCACGGGACTAGTCTTCAATGAGCAGTTCTTC. The encoded protein is CATGLVFNEQFF.

This clonotype was observed a handful of times. The chain recombines TRBV5-5 with TRBJ2-1, with D tentatively TRBD2 (5 bases). Germline V CDR1 and CDR2: SGHKS, YYEKEE (reference sequence). V lost 0 bases and J 0 bases, leaving 13 bases between the germline ends. There are 17 residues in the CDR3. The chain's CDR3 is CASSLDRRLSSYNEQFF. CDR3 nucleotide sequence: TGTGCCAGCAGCTTGGACCGGAGGTTGAGCTCCTACAATGAGCAGTTCTTC.

The rearrangement links TRBV7-9 to TRBJ1-6; no definite D call. V dropped 3 bases and J dropped 11 bases, with 11 bases sitting between them. CDR1 SEHNR and CDR2 FQNEAQ come from the germline V gene (reference sequence). The CDR3 has 13 residues. The CDR3 DNA reads TGTGCCAGCAGCTTTAACCCAATTGCACCCCTCCACTTT. Translating it yields CASSFNPIAPLHF. Together with reference TRBV7-9 and TRBJ1-6, the CDR3 gives the full variable domain: DTGVSQNPRHKITKRGQNVTFRCDPISEHNRLYWYRQTLGQGPEFLTYFQNEAQLEKSRLLSDRFSAERPKGSFSTLEIQRTEQGDSAMYLCASSFNPIAPLHFGNGTRLTVT.

The gene calls are TRBV19 and TRBJ1-5, with D maybe TRBD1 (5 bases). CDR1 and CDR2 (germline): LNHDA, SQIVND (reference sequence). The length of the CDR3 is 15 residues. V was clipped by 3 bases and J by 3 bases, with 12 bases between them. CDR3: CASSISSGPNQPQHF. The CDR3 region has the DNA TGTGCCAGTAGTATCAGTTCGGGGCCCAATCAGCCCCAGCATTTT. The full variable domain, with the rest looked up from reference TRBV19 and TRBJ1-5, is DGGITQSPKYLFRKEGQNVTLSCEQNLNHDAMYWYRQDPGQGLRLIYYSQIVNDFQKGDIAEGYSVSREKKESFPLTVTSAQKNPTAFYLCASSISSGPNQPQHFGDGTRLSIL.

This chain links TRBV7-9 with TRBJ1-2; 7 bases map to TRBD1. The CDR3 covers 19 residues. The V gene's germline CDR1 is SEHNR and CDR2 FQNEAQ (reference sequence). Trimming removed 4 bases from V and 3 bases from J; junction bases left unmatched: 20. CDR3 sequence (DNA): TGTGCCAGCAGCTCGAAACGGGACAGAACCCGACCTACCGACTATGGCTACACCTTC. Translating it yields CASSSKRDRTRPTDYGYTF.

This clonotype was counted only a few times. The chain links TRBV13 to TRBJ1-6; TRBD1 agrees at 8 bases. The V segment lost 7 bases and the J segment 10 bases; nucleotides outside the gene matches: 12. The germline CDR1 and CDR2 sequences are PRHDT and FYEKMQ (reference sequence). The CDR3 spans 15 residues. CDR3 sequence (DNA): TGTGCCAGCACCCTTAGAGACAGGGGTCAATCACCCCTCCACTTT. Translation gives CASTLRDRGQSPLHF.

The chain joins TRBV20-1 to TRBJ2-3, with 11 bases fitting TRBD2. This CDR3 has 16 residues. J gave up 1 base and V 6 bases, and 9 bases lay outside the gene matches. CDR1 is DFQATT, CDR2 SNEGSKA, per germline (reference sequence). The CDR3 sequence: CSAILAGGPRTDTQYF. CDR3 sequence (DNA): TGCAGTGCAATTCTAGCGGGGGGCCCTCGCACAGATACGCAGTATTTT.